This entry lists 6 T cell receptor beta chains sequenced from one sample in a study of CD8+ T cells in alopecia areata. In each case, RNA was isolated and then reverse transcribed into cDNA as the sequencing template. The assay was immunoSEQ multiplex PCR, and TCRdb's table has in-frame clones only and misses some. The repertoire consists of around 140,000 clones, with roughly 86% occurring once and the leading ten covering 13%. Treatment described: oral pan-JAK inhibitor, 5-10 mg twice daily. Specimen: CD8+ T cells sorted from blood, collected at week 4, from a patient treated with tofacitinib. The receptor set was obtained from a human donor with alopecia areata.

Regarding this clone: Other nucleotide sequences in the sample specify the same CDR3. Here the CDR3 reads CASSPSYNEQFF. The CDR3 nucleotides are TGTGCCAGCAGCCCATCCTACAATGAGCAGTTCTTC. The rearrangement joins TRBV6-5 to TRBJ2-1; no definite D call. The CDR3 has 12 amino acids. Germline V gene sequence: CDR1 MNHEY, CDR2 SVGAGI. V was shortened by 6 bases and J by 1 base, with 4 bases between the two germline ends.

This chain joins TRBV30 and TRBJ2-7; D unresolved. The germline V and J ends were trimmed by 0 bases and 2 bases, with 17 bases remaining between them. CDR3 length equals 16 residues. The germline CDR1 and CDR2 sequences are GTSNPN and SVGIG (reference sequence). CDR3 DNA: TGTGCCTGGAGTGTACCCGGAAGAGTCATCCCCTACGAGCAGTACTTC. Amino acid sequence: CAWSVPGRVIPYEQYF.

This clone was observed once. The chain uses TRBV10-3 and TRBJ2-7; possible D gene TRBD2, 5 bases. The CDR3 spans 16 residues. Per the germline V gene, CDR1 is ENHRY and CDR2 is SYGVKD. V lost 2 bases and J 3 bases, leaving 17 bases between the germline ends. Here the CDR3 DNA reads TGTGCCATCAGTGAGGTTACCCGGGGTCCAAACTACGAGCAGTACTTC. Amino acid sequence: CAISEVTRGPNYEQYF.

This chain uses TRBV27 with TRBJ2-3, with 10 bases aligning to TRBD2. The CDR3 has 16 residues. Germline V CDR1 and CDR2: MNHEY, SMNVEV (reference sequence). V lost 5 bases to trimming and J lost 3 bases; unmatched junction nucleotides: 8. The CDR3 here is CASSRTSGEGTDTQYF. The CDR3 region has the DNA TGTGCCAGCAGTCGGACTAGCGGAGAGGGAACAGATACGCAGTATTTT.

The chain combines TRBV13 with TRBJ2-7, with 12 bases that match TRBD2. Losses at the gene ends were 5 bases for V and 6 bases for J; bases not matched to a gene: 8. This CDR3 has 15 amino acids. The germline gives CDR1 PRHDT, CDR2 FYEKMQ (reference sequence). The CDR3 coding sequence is TGTGCCAGCAGCACCTCTAGCGGGGGGGCCGGCGAGCAGTACTTC. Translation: CASSTSSGGAGEQYF. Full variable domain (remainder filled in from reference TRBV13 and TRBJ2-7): AAGVIQSPRHLIKEKRETATLKCYPIPRHDTVYWYQQGPGQDPQFLISFYEKMQSDKGSIPDRFSAQQFSDYHSELNMSSLELGDSALYFCASSTSSGGAGEQYFGPGTRLTVT.

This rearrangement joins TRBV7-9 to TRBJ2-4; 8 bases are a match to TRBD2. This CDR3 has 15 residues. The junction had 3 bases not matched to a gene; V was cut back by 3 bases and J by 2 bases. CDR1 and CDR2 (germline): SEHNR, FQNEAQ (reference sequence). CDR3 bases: TGTGCCAGCAGCTTGGCTAGCGGGTCCAAAAACATTCAGTACTTC. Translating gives CASSLASGSKNIQYF.